The 20 T cell receptor beta chains listed next were all sequenced from one sample in a study of T cell responses to AZD1222 COVID-19 vaccine. This table comes from immunoSEQ multiplex PCR, and its TCRdb copy is limited to in-frame clones, with some not included. The sample lists roughly 170,000 clones; approximately 94% were seen once. The material was peripheral blood, obtained 28 days after the second AZD1222 dose. The source is an adult who received the AZD1222 COVID-19 vaccine.

This chain links TRBV5-1 with TRBJ1-5; perhaps TRBD1 as D (5 bases). The CDR3 totals 15 residues. Germline CDR1 reads SGHRS; CDR2 reads YFSETQ. The V end lost 4 bases, the J end lost 3 bases, and 14 bases lay between the germline ends. CDR3 protein: CASSLGVGANQPQHF. The CDR3 DNA follows: TGCGCCAGCAGCCTAGGTGTAGGGGCCAATCAGCCCCAGCATTTT.

The chain combines TRBV19 with TRBJ1-4, with 10 bases aligning to TRBD1. This CDR3 comprises 14 residues. The germline gives CDR1 LNHDA, CDR2 SQIVND (reference sequence). J was trimmed by 11 bases and V by 4 bases; bases with no gene match: 7. CDR3 in amino acids: CASSTWTGGGKLFF. Here the CDR3 DNA reads TGTGCCAGTAGTACCTGGACAGGGGGAGGGAAACTGTTTTTT.

The V and J genes are TRBV10-3 and TRBJ2-7; D is ambiguous. V was shortened by 8 bases and J by 1 base, with 12 bases between the two germline ends. The CDR3 is 13 amino acids. CDR1 is ENHRY and CDR2 is SYGVKD in the germline V gene. CDR3 nucleotides: TGTGCCATCTTTTCTACGGTATCCTACGAGCAGTACTTC. Protein: CAIFSTVSYEQYF.

The chain has TRBV25-1 and TRBJ1-1, with a weak D call TRBD1 (5 bases). The V and J ends lost 2 bases and 1 base respectively, with 8 bases between them. The CDR3 covers 14 residues. Looked up from germline, CDR1 is MGHDK and CDR2 is SYGVNS. The CDR3 DNA reads TGTGCCAGCAGTGAAGGACACCAGAACACTGAAGCTTTCTTT. Protein product: CASSEGHQNTEAFF.

The chain recombines TRBV6-5 with TRBJ1-2; tentatively, D is TRBD1 (5 bases). This CDR3 region has 12 residues. Germline-derived CDR1 and CDR2 are MNHEY and SVGAGI. Trimming cost V 6 bases and J 6 bases, with 11 bases left between them. CDR3 in amino acids: CASSPGWDGYTF. In DNA form, the CDR3 reads TGTGCCAGCAGCCCAGGGTGGGATGGCTACACCTTC.

This rearrangement joins TRBV12-5 to TRBJ1-5, with 7 nucleotides matching TRBD1. The V gene's germline CDR1 is LGHNT and CDR2 FRNRAP. The CDR3 consists of 15 residues. J lost 5 bases, V lost 6 bases, and 10 bases had no gene match. The CDR3 here is CASGTGQSLYQPQHF. The DNA for the CDR3 is TGTGCTAGTGGCACGGGACAGAGCCTTTATCAGCCCCAGCATTTT.

The rearrangement links TRBV12-3 or TRBV12-4 to TRBJ1-1; D perhaps matches TRBD1 (6 bases). Deletions cut 5 bases from V and 3 bases from J, with 7 bases between. This CDR3 has 12 amino acids. The CDR3: CASSRGDTEAFF. DNA for the CDR3: TGTGCCAGCAGTAGGGGGGACACTGAAGCTTTCTTT.

The rearrangement joins TRBV7-8 to TRBJ2-2, with D uncertain. Per germline, CDR1 SGHVS and CDR2 FQNEAQ. Trimming removed 1 base at V and 1 base at J, with 4 bases between. The CDR3 has 14 amino acids. The CDR3 nucleotides are TGTGCCAGCAGCTTAGGGCTGAACACCGGGGAGCTGTTTTTT. This encodes CASSLGLNTGELFF.

The chain combines TRBV7-8 with TRBJ2-1, with D perhaps matching TRBD2 (5 bases). The CDR3 consists of 14 residues. The V gene's germline CDR1 is SGHVS and CDR2 FQNEAQ. The ends were cut back, 0 bases at V and 3 bases at J, with 6 bases in the middle. The CDR3 spells CASSLAEVYNEQFF. In DNA, the CDR3 is TGTGCCAGCAGCTTAGCGGAGGTCTACAATGAGCAGTTCTTC.

Of note for this clone: Other DNA sequences in this specimen translate into the identical CDR3. The V call is TRBV5-1, the J call TRBJ2-7; D might be TRBD1 or TRBD2, each matching 6 bases. V lost 0 bases, J lost 7 bases, and 11 bases lay in between. The germline CDR1 and CDR2 sequences are SGHRS and YFSETQ. This CDR3 comprises 13 residues. The CDR3: CASSLEGGREQYF. The DNA for the CDR3 is TGCGCCAGCAGCTTGGAAGGGGGGAGGGAGCAGTACTTC.

The chain is built from TRBV3-1 (or the pseudogene TRBV3-2) and TRBJ1-1, with 8 bases that match TRBD1. Germline V gene lookup returns CDR1 LGHDT and CDR2 YNNKEL (reference sequence). CDR3 length: 13 amino acids. The V and J ends lost 1 base and 11 bases, in that order; junction bases with no gene match: 6. The CDR3 DNA is TGTGCCAGCAGCCAAGTGCAGGGGGCAGGTGCTTTCTTT. Protein sequence: CASSQVQGAGAFF.

This chain joins TRBV3-1 (or the pseudogene TRBV3-2) and TRBJ1-1; the D is unclear. Germline V gene data show CDR1 as LGHDT and CDR2 as YNNKEL (reference sequence). Trimming shortened V by 1 base and J by 10 bases, and 10 bases separated the two germline ends. CDR3 length equals 12 residues. CDR3: CASSQAGEGAFF. In DNA form, the CDR3 reads TGTGCCAGCAGCCAAGCTGGGGAGGGAGCTTTCTTT.

The rearrangement uses TRBV28 and TRBJ1-2, with a weak D call TRBD1 (6 bases). CDR1 is MDHEN, CDR2 SYDVKM, per germline. The CDR3 sequence is 15 residues long. Trimming left V 5 bases short and J 6 bases short, with 19 bases between. CDR3 in amino acids: CASSAPGVRANGYTF. The DNA of the CDR3 is TGTGCCAGCAGTGCTCCAGGGGTTCGTGCTAATGGCTACACCTTC.

The chain has TRBV7-6 and TRBJ1-6; TRBD1 matches at 8 bases. This CDR3 is 18 amino acids long. V shed 2 bases, J shed 9 bases, and the junction held 15 bases outside the gene matches. Per germline, CDR1 SGHVS and CDR2 FNYEAQ. The CDR3 sequence: CASSLYPDRTGPGSPLHF. For the CDR3, the DNA is TGTGCCAGCAGCTTATACCCCGATCGGACAGGGCCAGGTTCACCCCTCCACTTT.

The chain carries TRBV3-1 (or the pseudogene TRBV3-2) and TRBJ2-7; TRBD2 matches 9 bases. This CDR3 is built from 13 residues. Germline assignment: CDR1 LGHDT and CDR2 YNNKEL (reference sequence). J was trimmed by 3 bases and V by 5 bases; bases with no gene match: 2. The CDR3 loop is CASSVSGGYEQYF. DNA for the CDR3: TGTGCCAGCAGCGTTAGCGGGGGCTACGAGCAGTACTTC.

The CDR3 here is CASSQDPQSGRLNEQFF. Written as DNA, the CDR3 is TGTGCCAGCAGCCAAGATCCCCAGAGCGGGAGGCTCAATGAGCAGTTCTTC. This sequence joins TRBV4-2 and TRBJ2-1, with TRBD2 matching over 9 bases. Trimming removed 0 bases from V and 6 bases from J; junction bases left unmatched: 9. Germline V gene sequence: CDR1 LGHNA, CDR2 YNFKEQ. The CDR3 is made up of 17 amino acids.

This clone was seen just once. This sequence joins TRBV10-3 and TRBJ2-5, with D uncertain. There are 15 residues in the CDR3. Germline CDR1 ENHRY, CDR2 SYGVKD. Trimming pared 4 bases from V and 5 bases from J, leaving 17 bases between. The CDR3 loop reads CAISVSQVNTETQYF. The CDR3 nucleotides read TGTGCCATCAGTGTTTCGCAGGTGAATACGGAGACCCAGTACTTC.

The CDR3, as DNA: TGTGCCAGCAGCTTAGGCGGACGTAAGGCAACTAATGAAAAACTGTTTTTT. Translated, it gives CASSLGGRKATNEKLFF. The chain joins TRBV7-6 to TRBJ1-4; D call uncertain. Trimming removed 1 base at V and 0 bases at J, with 12 bases between. The CDR3 contains 17 residues. Germline V gene data show CDR1 as SGHVS and CDR2 as FNYEAQ.

The chain joins TRBV5-5 to TRBJ1-4; D is undetermined. V was clipped by 2 bases and J by 0 bases, with 5 bases between them. CDR3 length: 14 amino acids. The germline V gene encodes CDR1 SGHKS and CDR2 YYEKEE (reference sequence). In DNA form, the CDR3 reads TGTGCCAGCAGCTTCTTTGCAACTAATGAAAAACTGTTTTTT. Protein product: CASSFFATNEKLFF.

The CDR3 here is CSARRGDTQYF. For the CDR3, the DNA is TGCAGTGCTAGACGGGGAGATACGCAGTATTTT. V is TRBV20-1 and J is TRBJ2-3, with a possible D match to TRBD2 (5 bases). Germline CDR1 is DFQATT and CDR2 is SNEGSKA (reference sequence). V was cut by 2 bases and J by 5 bases, with 5 bases left in between. This CDR3 comprises 11 residues.